This TCR beta chain originates from a study of glioma-infiltrating T cells after dendritic cell vaccination. Study conclusions and caveats: Survival was not directly related to TCR clonality in these patients.

The V end was cut by 5 bases, the J end by 4 bases, with 17 bases between. This CDR3 contains 15 residues. Looked up from germline, CDR1 is MGHRA and CDR2 is YSYEKL. Worth noting for this clone: Its antigen is not identified.

Described time point: after dendritic cell vaccination, including at tumor progression/relapse. PBMC were collected before vaccination, two weeks after the third vaccination, and at progression. Profiling relied on immunoSEQ multiplex PCR, and the TCRdb table lists in-frame clones only, not all of them. Of approximately 48,000 clones listed, about 91% are singletons. The clonotype originates from a human donor with glioblastoma. Here the sequenced sample was blood, taken after dendritic cell vaccination. The chain is built from TRBV4-1 and TRBJ1-2; D is perhaps TRBD1 (6 bases). CDR3 residues: CASSDSWQGSYGYTF. CDR3 nucleotides: TGCGCCAGCAGCGATTCTTGGCAGGGGAGCTATGGCTACACCTTC.